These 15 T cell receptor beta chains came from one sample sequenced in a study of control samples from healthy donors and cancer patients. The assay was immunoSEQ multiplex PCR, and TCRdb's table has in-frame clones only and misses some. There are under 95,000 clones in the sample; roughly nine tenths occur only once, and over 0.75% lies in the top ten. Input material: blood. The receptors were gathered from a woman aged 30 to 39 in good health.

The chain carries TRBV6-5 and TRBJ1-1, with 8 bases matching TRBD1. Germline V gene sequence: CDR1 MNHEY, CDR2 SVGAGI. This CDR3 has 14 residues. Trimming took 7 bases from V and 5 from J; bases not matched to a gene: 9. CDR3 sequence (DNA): TGTGCCAGCACGCCAGGGGGCTTTGGGACTGAAGCTTTCTTT. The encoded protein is CASTPGGFGTEAFF.

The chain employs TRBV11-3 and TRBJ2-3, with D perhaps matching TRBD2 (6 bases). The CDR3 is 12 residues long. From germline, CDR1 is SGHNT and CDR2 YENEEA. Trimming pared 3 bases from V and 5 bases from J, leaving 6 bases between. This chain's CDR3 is CASSLGLDTQYF. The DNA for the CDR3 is TGTGCCAGCAGCTTGGGACTAGATACGCAGTATTTT.

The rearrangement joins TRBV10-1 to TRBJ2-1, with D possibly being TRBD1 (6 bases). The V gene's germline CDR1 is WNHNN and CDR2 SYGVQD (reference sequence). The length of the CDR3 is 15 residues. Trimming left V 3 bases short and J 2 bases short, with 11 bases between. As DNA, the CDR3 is TGCGCCAGCAGTGACCGCAGGGGTGCCTACAATGAGCAGTTCTTC. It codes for CASSDRRGAYNEQFF.

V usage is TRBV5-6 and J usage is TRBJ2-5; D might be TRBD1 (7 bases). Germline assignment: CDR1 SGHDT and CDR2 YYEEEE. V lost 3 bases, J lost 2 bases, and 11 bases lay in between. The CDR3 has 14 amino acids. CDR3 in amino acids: CASSWGDRQETQYF. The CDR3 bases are TGTGCCAGCAGCTGGGGGGACAGACAAGAGACCCAGTACTTC.

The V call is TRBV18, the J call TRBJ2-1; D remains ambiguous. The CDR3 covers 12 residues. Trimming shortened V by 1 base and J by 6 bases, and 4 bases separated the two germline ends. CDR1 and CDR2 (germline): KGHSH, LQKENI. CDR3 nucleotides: TGTGCCAGCTCACCACTCGCCAATGAGCAGTTCTTC. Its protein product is CASSPLANEQFF.

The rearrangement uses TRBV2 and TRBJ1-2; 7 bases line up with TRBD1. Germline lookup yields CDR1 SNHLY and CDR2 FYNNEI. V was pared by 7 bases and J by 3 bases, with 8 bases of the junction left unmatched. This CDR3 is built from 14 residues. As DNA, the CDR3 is TGTGCCAGCAAGGGGGACAGAAACGACTATGGCTACACCTTC. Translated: CASKGDRNDYGYTF. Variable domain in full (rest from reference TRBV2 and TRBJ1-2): EPEVTQTPSHQVTQMGQEVILRCVPISNHLYFYWYRQILGQKVEFLVSFYNNEISEKSEIFDDQFSVERPDGSNFTLKIRSTKLEDSAMYFCASKGDRNDYGYTFGSGTRLTVV.

CDR3 region: CASSLVGTASSYEQYF. CDR3 DNA: TGTGCCAGCAGCTTAGTTGGGACAGCCAGCTCCTACGAGCAGTACTTC. The rearrangement links TRBV11-2 to TRBJ2-7, with TRBD1 identical over 7 bases. The CDR3 sequence is 16 residues long. CDR1 is SGHAT and CDR2 is FQNNGV in the germline V gene. Germline trimming cut 1 base from V and 0 bases from J; bases unmatched to any gene: 6.

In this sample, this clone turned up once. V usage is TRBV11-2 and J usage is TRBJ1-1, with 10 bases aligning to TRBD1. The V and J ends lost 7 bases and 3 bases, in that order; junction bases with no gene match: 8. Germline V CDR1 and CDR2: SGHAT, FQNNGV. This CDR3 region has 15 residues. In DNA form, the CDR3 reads TGTGCCAGCACCCCCTTCGGGACAGGGGACACTGAAGCTTTCTTT. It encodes CASTPFGTGDTEAFF. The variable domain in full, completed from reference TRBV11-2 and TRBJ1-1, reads EAGVAQSPRYKIIEKRQSVAFWCNPISGHATLYWYQQILGQGPKLLIQFQNNGVVDDSQLPKDRFSAERLKGVDSTLKIQPAKLEDSAVYLCASTPFGTGDTEAFFGQGTRLTVV.

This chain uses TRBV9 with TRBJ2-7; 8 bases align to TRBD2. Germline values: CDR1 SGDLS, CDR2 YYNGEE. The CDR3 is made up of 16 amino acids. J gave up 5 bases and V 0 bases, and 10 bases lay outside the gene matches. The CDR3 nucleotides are TGTGCCAGCAGCGTAGGCGCGCGGGAGGCCGCTGACGAGCAGTACTTC. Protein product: CASSVGAREAADEQYF.

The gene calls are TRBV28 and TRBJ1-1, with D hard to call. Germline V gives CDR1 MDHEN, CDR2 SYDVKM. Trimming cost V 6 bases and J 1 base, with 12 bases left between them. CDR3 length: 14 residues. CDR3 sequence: CASSFPGANTEAFF. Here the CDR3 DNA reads TGTGCCAGCAGCTTCCCAGGAGCGAACACTGAAGCTTTCTTT.

This chain's CDR3 is CASTRDRVTYEQYF. CDR3 sequence (DNA): TGTGCCAGCACCCGGGACAGGGTCACCTACGAGCAGTACTTC. The rearrangement uses TRBV6-5 and TRBJ2-7, with TRBD1 identical over 9 bases. The length of the CDR3 is 14 residues. Germline loops: CDR1 MNHEY, CDR2 SVGAGI. Trimming at V came to 7 bases and at J to 2 bases, leaving 6 bases not matched to a gene.

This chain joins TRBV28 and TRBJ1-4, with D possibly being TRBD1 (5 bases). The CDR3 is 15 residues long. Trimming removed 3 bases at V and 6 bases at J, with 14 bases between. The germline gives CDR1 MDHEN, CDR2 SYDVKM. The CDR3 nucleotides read TGTGCCAGCAGTTTCGGCTCGCAGGGTGATGAAAAACTGTTTTTT. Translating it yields CASSFGSQGDEKLFF. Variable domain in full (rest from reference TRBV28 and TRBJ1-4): DVKVTQSSRYLVKRTGEKVFLECVQDMDHENMFWYRQDPGLGLRLIYFSYDVKMKEKGDIPEGYSVSREKKERFSLILESASTNQTSMYLCASSFGSQGDEKLFFGSGTQLSVL.

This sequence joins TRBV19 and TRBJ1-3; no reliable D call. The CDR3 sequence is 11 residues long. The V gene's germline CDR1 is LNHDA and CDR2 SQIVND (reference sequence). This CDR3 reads CLTISGNTIYF. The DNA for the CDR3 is TGTCTGACTATCTCTGGAAACACCATATATTTT.

The CDR3 sequence: CASRDRGRVNEQFF. The CDR3 DNA is TGTGCCAGTAGGGACAGGGGGAGAGTCAATGAGCAGTTCTTC. The genes are TRBV19 and TRBJ2-1, with TRBD1 matching over 10 bases. Germline trimming cut 6 bases from V and 6 bases from J; bases unmatched to any gene: 5. The length of the CDR3 is 14 residues. Germline loops: CDR1 LNHDA, CDR2 SQIVND (reference sequence).

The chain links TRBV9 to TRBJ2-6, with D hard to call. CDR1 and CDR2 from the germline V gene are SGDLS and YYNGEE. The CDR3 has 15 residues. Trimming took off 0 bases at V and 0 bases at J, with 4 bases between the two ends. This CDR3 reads CASSVDLSGANVLTF. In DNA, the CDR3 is TGTGCCAGCAGCGTAGACCTCTCTGGGGCCAACGTCCTGACTTTC.